This TCR beta chain was captured by sequencing in a study of T-cell memory formation after mild COVID-19. In TCRdb, the 5' RACE reads were re-called with MiXCR into one record per CDR3 protein. The sample consists of about 270,000 distinct CDR3 sequences, around 15% of them appearing once. This clonotype turned up a few times. Trimming cost V 5 bases and J 3 bases; bases outside gene matches: 3. CDR1 and CDR2 from the germline V gene are SGHVS and FNYEAQ. This CDR3 has 13 residues. The source of this sequence is a man younger than 35 who had mild COVID-19 (a few samples of this study predate the infection). Cell type and time point are not known. Sequencing was carried out using PBMCs or a T cell subset sorted from them (not recorded which). The chain carries TRBV7-6 and TRBJ1-1; 7 nucleotides align to TRBD1. The CDR3 nucleotides read TGTGCCAGCAGCAAGACAGGGTACACTGAAGCTTTCTTT. It yields the protein CASSKTGYTEAFF.